These 7 T cell receptor beta chains originate from one sample sequenced in a study of T cells after yellow fever vaccination. MiXCR was run by TCRdb on the 5' RACE reads, yielding one entry per CDR3 protein. The profile shows about 300,000 distinct CDR3 sequences, 7.5% to 9% of them singletons. Source: CD4+ T cells sorted from PBMCs, taken 5 days after the yellow fever booster vaccination. Every receptor here comes from a man between 18 and 35 years old who received the YFV17D yellow fever vaccine.

This clonotype was picked up a small number of times. The chain couples TRBV14 to TRBJ1-2; no reliable D call. V dropped 1 base and J dropped 2 bases, with 5 bases sitting between them. Germline CDR1 and CDR2: SGHDN and FVKESK. This CDR3 comprises 13 residues. CDR3 nucleotide sequence: TGTGCCAGCAGCCAAGGACGGAACTATGGCTACACCTTC. Protein product: CASSQGRNYGYTF.

This clonotype was seen many times. The CDR3 bases are TGTGCCATAAGAAGACTAGCGGAACACAATGAGCAGTTCTTC. Encoded protein: CAIRRLAEHNEQFF. The chain combines TRBV10-3 with TRBJ2-1; 9 nucleotides line up with TRBD2. Losses at the gene ends were 9 bases for V and 5 bases for J; bases not matched to a gene: 8. The CDR3 is 14 residues long. The V gene's germline CDR1 is ENHRY and CDR2 SYGVKD.

This clonotype was seen more than once but under ten times. This clone may be a read error of a much larger clone one base away. J is TRBJ2-7 and V is TRBV12-3 or TRBV12-4; no clear D gene. This CDR3 has 13 residues. V lost 10 bases and J lost 5, with 18 bases in between. CDR3 sequence (DNA): TGTGCCATCTCAAGGATTTCGAAAAACGAGCAGTACTTC. It codes for CAISRISKNEQYF.

This clonotype was observed many times. This chain links TRBV5-6 with TRBJ1-6; D remains ambiguous. Germline CDR1 is SGHDT and CDR2 is YYEEEE. The CDR3 extends over 13 amino acids. The germline V and J ends were trimmed by 4 bases and 7 bases, with 9 bases remaining between them. This CDR3 is CASSRTGNSPLHF. The CDR3 bases are TGTGCCAGCAGCCGGACGGGAAATTCACCCCTCCACTTT.

This clonotype was detected only a few times. This sequence joins TRBV6-2 or TRBV6-3 and TRBJ2-4, with a possible D match to TRBD1 (6 bases). Germline CDR1 and CDR2: MNHEY and SVGEGT. This CDR3 comprises 15 residues. Deletions cut 5 bases from V and 3 bases from J, with 14 bases between. The CDR3 DNA reads as TGTGCCAGCAGTCACAAATGGACAGACAAAAACATTCAGTACTTC. Its translation is CASSHKWTDKNIQYF.

J is TRBJ2-2 and V is TRBV4-2; TRBD1 or TRBD2 may be the D gene (6 bases each). V lost 2 bases to trimming and J lost 6 bases, with 10 bases between them. Germline-derived CDR1 and CDR2 are LGHNA and YNFKEQ. This CDR3 has 14 amino acids. Here the CDR3 reads CASSQRGESGELFF. In DNA form, the CDR3 reads TGTGCCAGCAGCCAAAGGGGGGAGTCCGGGGAGCTGTTTTTT.

The chain employs TRBV15 and TRBJ1-1; TRBD1 agrees at 10 bases. Germline V gives CDR1 LNHNV, CDR2 YYDKDF (reference sequence). Losses at the gene ends were 3 bases for V and 6 bases for J; bases not matched to a gene: 4. This CDR3 is built from 14 residues. The CDR3 nucleotides read TGTGCCACCAGCAGGGGACAGGGGTGGTCTGAAGCTTTCTTT. It translates to CATSRGQGWSEAFF.